This T cell receptor beta chain was found in a study of response to subunit inactivated influenza vaccine. The study, taken as a whole, reports: After each seasonal influenza vaccination, few new T cells are recruited, the authors suggested.

In this sample, this clonotype turned up a few times. Its antigen is not identified. A single record per CDR3 protein comes from TCRdb applying MiXCR to the RT-PCR reads. The sample lists 490,000 or so distinct CDR3 sequences; 7.6% were seen once. The sequence was collected from a man aged 50 to 69 who received an inactivated influenza vaccine. The material sequenced was PBMCs from blood, taken approximately 25 months after vaccination.

CDR3 nucleotide sequence: TGTGCCACCAGTGGAGGGGGAAGGACAGGGAAGAACTATGGCTACACCTTC. This sequence encodes CATSGGGRTGKNYGYTF. The J gene is TRBJ1-2, the V gene TRBV24-1; 8 bases fit TRBD1. The junction had 12 bases not matched to a gene; V was cut back by 5 bases and J by 2 bases. Per germline, CDR1 KGHDR and CDR2 SFDVKD. This CDR3 is built from 17 residues.